Following are 30 T cell receptor beta chains from one sample sequenced in a study of blood T cell repertoires in COVID-19. Repertoires were generated with immunoSEQ multiplex PCR, while TCRdb's copy carries only in-frame clones and drops some. The sample lists 200,000 or so clones, approximately 90% occurring once. The sample taken for sequencing was PBMCs or T cells enriched from blood (not recorded which). The receptors were sampled from a woman in her thirties or forties with acute COVID-19.

This clone was recorded a few times. J is TRBJ1-2 and V is TRBV19; D possibly corresponds to TRBD1 (6 bases). Germline lookup yields CDR1 LNHDA and CDR2 SQIVND (reference sequence). The germline V and J ends were trimmed by 3 bases and 3 bases, with 11 bases remaining between them. CDR3 length equals 14 residues. The CDR3 here is CASSIRGADYGYTF. CDR3 DNA: TGTGCCAGTAGTATTCGGGGGGCTGACTATGGCTACACCTTC.

This chain uses TRBV6-5 with TRBJ1-2; 10 positions agree with TRBD1. The CDR3 contains 13 residues. Germline-derived CDR1 and CDR2 are MNHEY and SVGAGI. V lost 6 bases, J lost 6 bases, and 4 bases stayed unmatched. CDR3 DNA sequence: TGTGCCAGCAGAGAGACAGGGGGCCATGGCTACACCTTC. It specifies CASRETGGHGYTF.

The V call is TRBV5-5, the J call TRBJ2-5; 10 bases match TRBD2. The CDR3 is made up of 13 amino acids. Germline CDR1 and CDR2: SGHKS and YYEKEE (reference sequence). Losses at the gene ends were 4 bases for V and 5 bases for J; bases not matched to a gene: 2. The CDR3 DNA follows: TGTGCCAGCAGCGATAGCGGGAGGGAGACCCAGTACTTC. This gives the protein CASSDSGRETQYF.

V usage is TRBV11-2 and J usage is TRBJ2-6, with TRBD1 identical over 7 bases. The CDR3 loop spans 15 amino acids. Germline lookup yields CDR1 SGHAT and CDR2 FQNNGV. V dropped 7 bases and J dropped 4; count of bases not matched to a gene: 7. CDR3: CASTKTGTGANVLTF. The CDR3 coding sequence is TGTGCCAGCACAAAGACAGGGACCGGGGCCAACGTCCTGACTTTC.

This sequence joins TRBV24-1 and TRBJ2-2, with 13 bases identical to TRBD2. The CDR3 covers 18 residues. The V segment lost 3 bases and the J segment 2 bases; nucleotides outside the gene matches: 5. Germline V lookup: CDR1 KGHDR, CDR2 SFDVKD. The CDR3 coding sequence is TGTGCCACCAGTGATATACTAGCGGGAGGGCCAAACACCGGGGAGCTGTTTTTT. Translated: CATSDILAGGPNTGELFF.

The chain has TRBV25-1 and TRBJ2-7; D unresolved. CDR1 and CDR2 from the germline V gene are MGHDK and SYGVNS. The CDR3 loop spans 12 amino acids. The ends were cut back, 5 bases at V and 0 bases at J, with 5 bases in the middle. This CDR3 is CASSPSSYEQYV. In DNA form, the CDR3 reads TGTGCCAGCAGTCCTAGCTCCTACGAGCAGTACGTC.

As for this clone: The germline gene is not matched at one end of the junction; a read error may be the cause. V is TRBV3-1 (or the pseudogene TRBV3-2) and J is TRBJ2-3; 12 positions agree with TRBD2. This CDR3 region has 15 residues. Germline V gene data show CDR1 as LGHDT and CDR2 as YNNKEL (reference sequence). The CDR3 DNA is TGTGCCAGCCGCCACCTAGCGGGGGGGCCAGATACGCAGTATTTT. Amino acids: CASRHLAGGPDTQYF.

The rearrangement uses TRBV14 and TRBJ1-1; possibly TRBD1 for D (6 bases). The CDR3 length is 14 residues. Trimming stripped 8 bases from V and 0 bases from J, with 13 bases between. Germline-derived CDR1 and CDR2 are SGHDN and FVKESK. The CDR3 DNA is TGTGCCAGCGGGATACAGGGTCTGAACACTGAAGCTTTCTTT. Amino acid sequence: CASGIQGLNTEAFF.

The table lists this clone with a few counts. The chain couples TRBV4-2 to TRBJ2-7, with 12 positions matching TRBD2. Per germline, CDR1 LGHNA and CDR2 YNFKEQ. There are 15 residues in the CDR3. With V trimmed by 1 base and J by 4 bases, 2 bases remained unmatched. The CDR3 DNA sequence: TGTGCCAGCAGCCAAGGACTAGCGGGGGTTTACGAGCAGTACTTC. This encodes CASSQGLAGVYEQYF.

The chain couples TRBV29-1 to TRBJ2-1; the match to TRBD2 covers 7 bases. This CDR3 is built from 16 residues. Unmatched junction bases numbered 13, after V lost 3 bases and J lost 5 bases. Germline CDR1 and CDR2: SQVTM and ANQGSEA. In nucleotides, the CDR3 is TGCAGCGTTGACCCCTTGAGGTGGGAGGGAGACAATGAGCAGTTCTTC. Its translation is CSVDPLRWEGDNEQFF.

This chain uses TRBV5-1 with TRBJ2-5, with TRBD1 matching 10 bases. The CDR3 extends over 15 amino acids. CDR1 and CDR2 (germline): SGHRS, YFSETQ. V shed 3 bases and J 7 bases; nucleotides not matched to a gene: 9. CDR3: CASSSPSGQGTTQYF. CDR3 DNA: TGCGCCAGCAGCTCCCCTTCGGGACAGGGGACGACCCAGTACTTC.

The V gene is TRBV30, the J gene TRBJ1-1; D ambiguous. V was pared by 4 bases and J by 0 bases, with 6 bases between. The germline CDR1 and CDR2 sequences are GTSNPN and SVGIG (reference sequence). The CDR3 is made up of 12 amino acids. The CDR3 is CAWTQMNTEAFF. In DNA form, the CDR3 reads TGTGCCTGGACACAGATGAACACTGAAGCTTTCTTT.

This chain links TRBV18 with TRBJ2-2, with D maybe TRBD1 (5 bases). The germline V gene has CDR1 KGHSH and CDR2 LQKENI. The ends were cut back, 3 bases at V and 4 bases at J, with 15 bases in the middle. The CDR3 covers 16 residues. The chain's CDR3 is CASSPAGARRTGELFF. The CDR3 DNA reads as TGTGCCAGCTCACCGGCTGGGGCCAGACGCACCGGGGAGCTGTTTTTT. The complete variable domain, with remaining parts taken from reference TRBV18 and TRBJ2-2, reads NAGVMQNPRHLVRRRGQEARLRCSPMKGHSHVYWYRQLPEEGLKFMVYLQKENIIDESGMPKERFSAEFPKEGPSILRIQQVVRGDSAAYFCASSPAGARRTGELFFGEGSRLTVL.

The CDR3 nucleotides read TGTGCCAGCAGTTTAACACTACAAGAGACCCAGTACTTC. This codes for CASSLTLQETQYF. The J gene is TRBJ2-5, the V gene TRBV12-3 or TRBV12-4; D is undetermined. The V end lost 2 bases, the J end lost 2 bases, and 6 bases lay between the germline ends. The CDR3 extends over 13 amino acids.

This clone has just one count. The CDR3 region is CSVGREANSPLHF. Here the CDR3 DNA reads TGCAGCGTTGGACGGGAGGCCAATTCACCCCTCCACTTT. V gene TRBV29-1 combines with J gene TRBJ1-6; D remains ambiguous. This CDR3 has 13 amino acids. Germline values: CDR1 SQVTM, CDR2 ANQGSEA. V lost 4 bases, J lost 7 bases, and 11 bases lay in between.

The chain has TRBV10-1 and TRBJ1-6, with a weak D call TRBD1 (6 bases). The CDR3 contains 13 residues. CDR1 is WNHNN, CDR2 SYGVQD, per germline (reference sequence). The germline V and J ends were trimmed by 6 bases and 8 bases, with 11 bases remaining between them. DNA of the CDR3: TGCGCCAGCAGAGCCTCAGGGGATTCACCCCTCCACTTT. Translated: CASRASGDSPLHF.

The CDR3 sequence is CASSQTGGGDTQYF. Written as DNA, the CDR3 is TGTGCCAGCAGCCAGACGGGGGGAGGGGATACGCAGTATTTT. The chain combines TRBV7-2 with TRBJ2-3; 7 nucleotides align to TRBD2. Germline values: CDR1 SGHTA, CDR2 FQGNSA. V shed 5 bases and J 6 bases; nucleotides not matched to a gene: 8. The CDR3 runs to 14 residues.

V gene TRBV19 combines with J gene TRBJ2-3; D is ambiguous. CDR3 length: 14 residues. The germline gives CDR1 LNHDA, CDR2 SQIVND (reference sequence). Trimming removed 5 bases at V and 5 bases at J, with 14 bases between. This CDR3 reads CASSFVGDRDTQYF. As DNA, the CDR3 is TGTGCCAGTAGTTTCGTGGGCGACCGAGATACGCAGTATTTT.

The chain is built from TRBV5-8 and TRBJ1-5, with TRBD1 as a possible D gene (6 bases). There are 15 residues in the CDR3. V shed 4 bases and J shed 1 base, with 12 bases lying between them. Looked up from germline, CDR1 is SGHTS and CDR2 is YDEGEE. The CDR3 DNA follows: TGTGCCAGCAGCCCTGGGACACTAAGCAATCAGCCCCAGCATTTT. Translation gives CASSPGTLSNQPQHF. Full variable domain (missing parts from reference TRBV5-8 and TRBJ1-5): EAGVTQSPTHLIKTRGQQATLRCSPISGHTSVYWYQQALGLGLQFLLWYDEGEERNRGNFPPRFSGRQFPNYSSELNVNALELEDSALYLCASSPGTLSNQPQHFGDGTRLSIL.

The chain links TRBV12-3 or TRBV12-4 to TRBJ2-4; D perhaps matches TRBD2 (7 bases). CDR3 size: 13 residues. V dropped 3 bases and J dropped 9 bases, with 12 bases sitting between them. CDR3 sequence reads: CASSFGGGGIQYF. DNA for the CDR3: TGTGCCAGCAGTTTTGGGGGGGGCGGCATTCAGTACTTC.

The chain combines TRBV27 with TRBJ2-3; unclear D gene. Germline assignment: CDR1 MNHEY and CDR2 SMNVEV (reference sequence). This CDR3 spans 14 amino acids. V lost 6 bases and J 0 bases, leaving 10 bases between the germline ends. CDR3 nucleotides: TGTGCCAGCAGCCTAATACGCAGCACAGATACGCAGTATTTT. Translated: CASSLIRSTDTQYF.

This chain connects TRBV5-8 to TRBJ2-5, with 7 nucleotides matching TRBD2. Germline CDR1 reads SGHTS; CDR2 reads YDEGEE. V shed 6 bases and J 1 base; nucleotides not matched to a gene: 12. CDR3 length equals 16 residues. This chain's CDR3 is CASTSGVGDSQETQYF. In nucleotides, the CDR3 is TGTGCCAGCACCAGCGGGGTGGGTGACAGCCAAGAGACCCAGTACTTC.

The V call is TRBV7-9, the J call TRBJ2-1; D gene unclear. From germline, CDR1 is SEHNR and CDR2 FQNEAQ (reference sequence). V lost 5 bases and J lost 6, with 14 bases in between. CDR3 length equals 14 residues. CDR3 sequence reads: CASSLGGTGNEQFF. The CDR3 region has the DNA TGTGCCAGCAGCCTAGGCGGTACGGGCAATGAGCAGTTCTTC.

This clone was seen once. This sequence joins TRBV10-3 and TRBJ1-2; no clear D. The CDR3 is made up of 14 amino acids. Trimming took 6 bases from V and 8 from J, leaving 19 bases between them. Germline loops: CDR1 ENHRY, CDR2 SYGVKD. The CDR3 coding sequence is TGTGCCATCAGGGAGACATTCCTAACTATCGGCTACACCTTC. The encoded protein is CAIRETFLTIGYTF.

J is TRBJ2-1 and V is TRBV29-1, with D perhaps TRBD1 (5 bases). The CDR3 runs to 16 residues. The V end lost 0 bases, the J end lost 1 base, and 13 bases lay between the germline ends. CDR1 is SQVTM, CDR2 ANQGSEA, per germline. This CDR3 reads CSVEDSMKGSYNEQFF. The CDR3, as DNA: TGCAGCGTTGAAGATTCGATGAAGGGGTCCTACAATGAGCAGTTCTTC.

The CDR3 is CASSSDRYGYTF. In DNA form, the CDR3 reads TGTGCCAGCAGCTCGGACAGATATGGCTACACCTTC. The chain carries TRBV7-2 and TRBJ1-2; a possible D gene is TRBD1 (6 bases). The germline V gene has CDR1 SGHTA and CDR2 FQGNSA. The CDR3 consists of 12 residues. Trimming pared 4 bases from V and 5 bases from J, leaving 8 bases between.

The count of this clone is one. The V gene is TRBV9, the J gene TRBJ2-3, with TRBD1 identical over 10 bases. This CDR3 region has 17 residues. J lost 1 base, V lost 4 bases, and 9 bases had no gene match. Germline V lookup: CDR1 SGDLS, CDR2 YYNGEE. This CDR3 reads CASSISPGTGGTDTQYF. The CDR3, as DNA: TGTGCCAGCAGCATCTCCCCCGGGACAGGGGGCACAGATACGCAGTATTTT.

About this clone itself: At one boundary the junction diverges from the germline segment, which might be a read error. The chain carries TRBV7-7 and TRBJ2-3; 7 bases are a match to TRBD1. The length of the CDR3 is 15 residues. Germline values: CDR1 SSHAT, CDR2 FNYEAQ (reference sequence). The CDR3 is CASSPRTGRHDTQYF. The CDR3 bases are TGTGCTAGCAGCCCCCGGACAGGAAGGCACGATACGCAGTATTTT.

The rearrangement joins TRBV5-1 to TRBJ2-1, with 7 bases fitting TRBD2. Per the germline V gene, CDR1 is SGHRS and CDR2 is YFSETQ. There are 16 residues in the CDR3. After removal of 3 bases from V and 5 bases from J, the junction contained 11 bases not matched to a gene. The CDR3 nucleotides are TGCGCCAGCAGCTCGGGGCGACTAGCCGTGGACAATGAGCAGTTCTTC. This encodes CASSSGRLAVDNEQFF.

V and J are TRBV7-8 and TRBJ1-2; TRBD1 agrees at 9 bases. Germline values: CDR1 SGHVS, CDR2 FQNEAQ. There are 13 residues in the CDR3. V lost 5 bases to trimming and J lost 4 bases; unmatched junction nucleotides: 2. This CDR3 is CASSPQGAYGYTF. As DNA, the CDR3 is TGTGCCAGCAGCCCACAGGGGGCCTATGGCTACACCTTC.